This entry is about one T cell receptor beta chain. Antigen: not known. The study excluded patients with uncontrolled infection, other autoimmune disease, pregnancy or lactation. The data belong to a study of T cells in Graves' hyperthyroidism and ophthalmopathy. Study-wide results and limits: From stable hyperthyroidism, ophthalmopathy was set apart by a 13 V-J model. Blood also carried most thyroid clonotypes expanded above 0.001.

CDR1 and CDR2 (germline): LNHNV, YYDKDF (reference sequence). The CDR3 covers 14 residues. The junction had 7 bases not matched to a gene; V was cut back by 1 base and J by 7 bases. TCR beta CDR3 sequences were amplified from RNA transcripts. The HTBI primer set was used in a first-round RT-PCR of the TCR CDR3. In TCRdb, the multiplex PCR reads were re-called with MiXCR into one record per CDR3 protein. The data show around 580,000 distinct CDR3 sequences, with about 43% seen just once and around 7.7% held by the top ten. This sequence was found in a woman aged 18-29 years with Graves' hyperthyroidism. The material sequenced was peripheral blood or thyroid tissue (not recorded which). V gene TRBV15 combines with J gene TRBJ2-7, with 7 nucleotides matching TRBD1. The CDR3 DNA follows: TGTGCCACCAGCAGAGCCGACAGGGTTGGGGAGCAGTACTTC. Protein product: CATSRADRVGEQYF. Together with reference TRBV15 and TRBJ2-7, the CDR3 gives the full variable domain: DAMVIQNPRYQVTQFGKPVTLSCSQTLNHNVMYWYQQKSSQAPKLLFHYYDKDFNNEADTPDNFQSRRPNTSFCFLDIRSPGLGDTAMYLCATSRADRVGEQYFGPGTRLTVT.